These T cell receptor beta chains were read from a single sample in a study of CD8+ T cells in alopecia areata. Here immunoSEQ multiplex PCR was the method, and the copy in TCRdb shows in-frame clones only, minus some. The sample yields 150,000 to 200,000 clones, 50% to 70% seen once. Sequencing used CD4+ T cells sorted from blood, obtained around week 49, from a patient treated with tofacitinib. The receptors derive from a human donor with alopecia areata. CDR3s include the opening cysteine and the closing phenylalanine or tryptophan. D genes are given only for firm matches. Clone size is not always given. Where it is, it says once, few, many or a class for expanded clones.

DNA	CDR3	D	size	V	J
TGCAGCGTCAGAGGGAGACAGAAAGATGGCTACACCTTC	CSVRGRQKDGYTF	.	few	TRBV29-1	TRBJ1-2
TGTGCCAGCAGCACCAGGGGGCAAGAGACCCAGTACTTC	CASSTRGQETQYF	TRBD1	.	TRBV5-8	TRBJ2-5
TGTGCCACCTCGGACAGGCGAGGCTACACCTTC	CATSDRRGYTF	TRBD1	once	TRBV15	TRBJ1-2
TGCAGCGTCCTATTGGGGACAGGAGATTCATATAGCAATCAGCCCCAGCATTTT	CSVLLGTGDSYSNQPQHF	TRBD1	.	TRBV29-1	TRBJ1-5
TGTGCCAGCAGCTTAAAGCCAGCGGGGCCTCAAGAGACCCAGTACTTC	CASSLKPAGPQETQYF	TRBD2	few	TRBV7-6	TRBJ2-5
TGTGCCTGGAGGGACAGGGAATACACTGAAGCTTTCTTT	CAWRDREYTEAFF	TRBD1	.	TRBV30	TRBJ1-1
TGTGCCAGCAGCCAAGATAACGGCTGGCAAGAGACCCAGTACTTC	CASSQDNGWQETQYF	.	.	TRBV14	TRBJ2-5
TGTGCCAGCAGTTTACCTGGAAACACCATATATTTT	CASSLPGNTIYF	.	few	TRBV27	TRBJ1-3
TGCGCCAGCAATCCTTCGGGCCTCCCTCAAAATGAGCAGTTCTTC	CASNPSGLPQNEQFF	.	.	TRBV5-1	TRBJ2-1
TGTGCCAGCAGCGACCGGGACAGGGGGTTTGGTGGCTACACCTTC	CASSDRDRGFGGYTF	TRBD1	.	TRBV5-4	TRBJ1-2
TGTGCCAGCAGCTTATTAACAGGGGGTTGGGAGTCCTACAATGAGCAGTTCTTC	CASSLLTGGWESYNEQFF	TRBD1	.	TRBV7-3	TRBJ2-1
TGCGCCAGCAAGGGGGGCATGAACACTGAAGCTTTCTTT	CASKGGMNTEAFF	.	.	TRBV4-1	TRBJ1-1
TGTGCCATCAGTGAGCAGCAGGAGACCCAGTACTTC	CAISEQQETQYF	.	.	TRBV10-3	TRBJ2-5
TGTGCCAGCACCCCAGCTAGCGGGGTTGACAATGAGCAGTTCTTC	CASTPASGVDNEQFF	TRBD2	.	TRBV9	TRBJ2-1
TGTGCCAGCAGTTTACTGGGACAGGGGGCTAATGGCTACACCTTC	CASSLLGQGANGYTF	TRBD1	few	TRBV27	TRBJ1-2
TGCAGCGTTCTGGGACAGGGAACCGGGGAGCTGTTTTTT	CSVLGQGTGELFF	TRBD1	once	TRBV29-1	TRBJ2-2
TGTGCCAGCAGCTTAAGCATGGCTAGCGGGAGGAATGAGCAGTTCTTC	CASSLSMASGRNEQFF	TRBD2	few	TRBV7-3	TRBJ2-1
TGTGCCAGCAGCTTACAGACAGGGAAAGATACGCAGTATTTT	CASSLQTGKDTQYF	TRBD1	.	TRBV7-2	TRBJ2-3
TGCGCCAGCAGCCCCGGGACTAGCGGGCCTCCCTACGAGCAGTACTTC	CASSPGTSGPPYEQYF	TRBD2	.	TRBV4-3	TRBJ2-7
TGTGCCATAGAGGGGCCTCCTCCCTCCTACGAGCAGTACTTC	CAIEGPPPSYEQYF	.	.	TRBV25-1	TRBJ2-7
TGCAGCGTTGACCGGACAGGGGGCGAGCAGTACTTC	CSVDRTGGEQYF	TRBD1	few	TRBV29-1	TRBJ2-7
TGCGCCAGCAGCTTGGCGGACAGGCGGGCCTATGGCTACACCTTC	CASSLADRRAYGYTF	TRBD1	few	TRBV5-1	TRBJ1-2
TGCAGCGTGGGGAGGGGTCGCGCAGATACGCAGTATTTT	CSVGRGRADTQYF	TRBD2	few	TRBV29-1	TRBJ2-3
TGTGCCAGCAGCTTAATGTTTCAAGAGACCCAGTACTTC	CASSLMFQETQYF	.	few	TRBV7-2	TRBJ2-5